This TCR beta chain was captured by sequencing in a study of cytomegalovirus exposure and HLA in healthy donors. Study-wide points: The majority of TCR sequences were rare, yet some public TCRs appeared in many donors. An analysis done earlier found most TCR beta V segments productive about 90% or about 30% of the time. In a later analysis, V- and J-gene trimming of beta chains associated with a DCLRE1C missense variant, replicated independently.

Primers: 60 Vbeta forward and 13 Jbeta reverse. Generated by immunoSEQ multiplex PCR, the TCRdb table keeps only in-frame clones and is missing some. This table has 150,000 to 200,000 clones, approximately 88% appearing once. Germline-derived CDR1 and CDR2 are SGHTA and FQGNSA. The CDR3 has 21 amino acids. The V segment lost 0 bases and the J segment 3 bases; nucleotides outside the gene matches: 15. This clone came up a few times. Its specificity is not known. This clonotype originated in a woman under 30 in good health and CMV-seronegative. The chain is built from TRBV7-2 and TRBJ2-2; 11 nucleotides match TRBD2. What was sequenced was PBMCs. CDR3 region: CASSLAGPGRASGGYTGELFF. CDR3 coding DNA: TGTGCCAGCAGCTTAGCGGGTCCTGGTCGGGCTAGCGGGGGGTACACCGGGGAGCTGTTTTTT.